This entry lists 6 T cell receptor beta chains sequenced from one sample in a study of T-cell reconstitution after alpha-beta-depleted transplantation in children. Preparing the TCRbeta library involved the use of unique molecular identifiers. TCRdb reprocessed the PCR reads with MiXCR, giving one entry per CDR3 protein. In the table there are over 550,000 distinct CDR3 sequences, over 9.5% of which are singletons. The sequencing here drew on PBMCs from the stem cell graft donor, taken from the stem cell graft. These receptors were taken from a human donor who donated a stem cell graft to a child with acute myeloid leukemia.

This clonotype has ten or more counts. This chain joins TRBV5-1 and TRBJ2-1, with 9 bases aligning to TRBD2. The CDR3 loop spans 15 amino acids. Unmatched junction bases numbered 5, after V lost 4 bases and J lost 3 bases. Germline loops: CDR1 SGHRS, CDR2 YFSETQ. The CDR3 spells CASSPEAGGYNEQFF. The CDR3 region has the DNA TGCGCCAGCAGCCCCGAAGCGGGAGGCTACAATGAGCAGTTCTTC.

The chain joins TRBV20-1 to TRBJ1-5; D perhaps matches TRBD1 (6 bases). The germline CDR1 and CDR2 sequences are DFQATT and SNEGSKA (reference sequence). Trimming shortened V by 6 bases and J by 6 bases, and 18 bases separated the two germline ends. The CDR3 is made up of 14 amino acids. The CDR3, as DNA: TGCAGTGCGATCCGCACGGGGGGCGGTCAGCCCCAGCATTTT. Its translation: CSAIRTGGGQPQHF.

This clonotype was recorded only once. The chain uses TRBV30 and TRBJ2-4; D is perhaps TRBD1 or TRBD2 (7 bases each). This CDR3 has 13 amino acids. Germline V gives CDR1 GTSNPN, CDR2 SVGIG (reference sequence). Trimming removed 2 bases at V and 7 bases at J, with 12 bases between. CDR3 loop: CAWSSGGGNIQYF. The CDR3 DNA is TGTGCCTGGAGTTCAGGGGGGGGGAACATTCAGTACTTC. Looking up the rest from reference TRBV30 and TRBJ2-4 gives the full variable domain: SQTIHQWPATLVQPVGSPLSLECTVEGTSNPNLYWYRQAAGRGLQLLFYSVGIGQISSEVPQNLSASRPQDRQFILSSKKLLLSDSGFYLCAWSSGGGNIQYFGAGTRLSVL.

This clonotype was observed a handful of times. The chain couples TRBV29-1 to TRBJ2-7; D may be TRBD2 (5 bases). The V gene lost 5 bases and the J gene lost 3 bases, with 11 bases spanning the gap. The germline V gene has CDR1 SQVTM and CDR2 ANQGSEA. CDR3 length equals 12 residues. Written as DNA, the CDR3 is TGCAGCGTTTTTCTCCGGGGCTACGAGCAGTACTTC. Translating it yields CSVFLRGYEQYF.

This clonotype was detected ten times or more. The V and J genes are TRBV9 and TRBJ2-7, with D perhaps matching TRBD1 (6 bases). CDR3 size: 15 residues. Germline V gene sequence: CDR1 SGDLS, CDR2 YYNGEE. V lost 0 bases and J 0 bases, leaving 10 bases between the germline ends. CDR3 protein: CASSVGDIRSYEQYF. The CDR3 bases are TGTGCCAGCAGCGTAGGGGACATCCGCTCCTACGAGCAGTACTTC.

V gene TRBV12-3 or TRBV12-4 combines with J gene TRBJ1-2; the match to TRBD1 covers 9 bases. This CDR3 spans 15 amino acids. Trimming at V came to 5 bases and at J to 3 bases, leaving 7 bases not matched to a gene. The CDR3 region is CASSPGTGIDYGYTF. The CDR3 coding sequence is TGTGCCAGCAGTCCAGGGACAGGGATTGACTATGGCTACACCTTC.